The next 24 T cell receptor beta chains were all read from a single sample in a study of sequential checkpoint blockade in melanoma. This sample's treatment: randomized to nivolumab then ipilimumab (arm A) or the reverse (arm B). The repertoire was sequenced with immunoSEQ multiplex PCR; TCRdb's copy has only in-frame clones and lacks some. The sample includes thousands of clones, roughly 23% of them seen just once. The source material was tumor tissue (inferred from file names), sampled from a patient given nivolumab and ipilimumab in sequence. All receptors derive from a human donor with melanoma.

J is TRBJ2-6 and V is TRBV5-1; 11 bases align to TRBD1. CDR1 and CDR2 (germline): SGHRS, YFSETQ. Germline trimming cut 2 bases from V and 4 bases from J; bases unmatched to any gene: 5. The CDR3 loop spans 17 amino acids. The CDR3 DNA reads TGCGCCAGCAGCTTCGGACAGGGGGCGCCCGGGGCCAACGTCCTGACTTTC. Translated, it gives CASSFGQGAPGANVLTF.

This clone was recorded a few times. The chain's CDR3 is CASSLGGHRQPQHF. The CDR3 region has the DNA TGTGCCAGCAGCTTAGGGGGTCATCGTCAGCCCCAGCATTTT. This chain joins TRBV11-3 and TRBJ1-5; D call uncertain. Deletions cut 1 base from V and 6 bases from J, with 10 bases between. Looked up from germline, CDR1 is SGHNT and CDR2 is YENEEA. The CDR3 length is 14 residues.

This clone was observed at least ten times. The rearrangement uses TRBV11-3 and TRBJ2-2; maybe TRBD2 (6 bases). Germline V lookup: CDR1 SGHNT, CDR2 YENEEA. Trimming left V 4 bases short and J 4 bases short, with 16 bases between. The length of the CDR3 is 16 residues. The CDR3 loop reads CASSYRDSRRTGELFF. CDR3 nucleotides: TGTGCCAGCAGCTACCGGGACTCCAGGCGCACCGGGGAGCTGTTTTTT.

By sample fraction, this clone is medium-sized (0.01 to 0.1%). This rearrangement joins TRBV18 to TRBJ1-2; D might be TRBD1 (5 bases). Germline V CDR1 and CDR2: KGHSH, LQKENI. This CDR3 has 13 residues. Trimming took off 5 bases at V and 4 bases at J, with 11 bases between the two ends. CDR3 sequence: CASSRGEGYGYTF. The CDR3 nucleotides are TGTGCCAGCTCAAGAGGGGAGGGCTATGGCTACACCTTC.

This rearrangement joins TRBV29-1 to TRBJ1-3; D possibly corresponds to TRBD1 (5 bases). V dropped 4 bases and J dropped 0 bases, with 10 bases sitting between them. Germline V gene data show CDR1 as SQVTM and CDR2 as ANQGSEA. This CDR3 region has 14 residues. CDR3 coding DNA: TGCAGCGTTGGGGGACCGGCCTCTGGAAACACCATATATTTT. Its protein product is CSVGGPASGNTIYF. The full variable domain, rest sourced from reference TRBV29-1 and TRBJ1-3, is SAVISQKPSRDICQRGTSLTIQCQVDSQVTMMFWYRQQPGQSLTLIATANQGSEATYESGFVIDKFPISRPNLTFSTLTVSNMSPEDSSIYLCSVGGPASGNTIYFGEGSWLTVV.

Relative to its sample, this clone is medium-sized. This chain connects TRBV4-1 to TRBJ1-5, with D tentatively TRBD1 (5 bases). Germline lookup yields CDR1 MGHRA and CDR2 YSYEKL. V was cut by 3 bases and J by 2 bases, with 17 bases left in between. The CDR3 has 17 amino acids. CDR3 sequence (DNA): TGCGCCAGCAGCCAGGGGGTGGCTGGCAGGGGCAATCAGCCCCAGCATTTT. Its protein product is CASSQGVAGRGNQPQHF.

This chain connects TRBV19 to TRBJ1-1, with 7 bases lining up with TRBD1. CDR3 length: 17 amino acids. After removal of 5 bases from V and 4 bases from J, the junction contained 16 bases not matched to a gene. Germline values: CDR1 LNHDA, CDR2 SQIVND (reference sequence). DNA of the CDR3: TGTGCCAGTAGTCGACAGGGTGGCGGGCTCTGGCGCACTGAAGCTTTCTTT. Protein sequence: CASSRQGGGLWRTEAFF.

At least ten counts were recorded for this clone. This chain links TRBV4-1 with TRBJ2-3; possibly TRBD2 for D (5 bases). This CDR3 contains 14 residues. V was pared by 1 base and J by 6 bases, with 11 bases between. Germline CDR1 reads MGHRA; CDR2 reads YSYEKL. CDR3 region: CASSQAYRGDTQYF. The DNA for the CDR3 is TGCGCCAGCAGCCAAGCCTATAGAGGGGATACGCAGTATTTT.

The rearrangement joins TRBV16 to TRBJ2-7; D is undetermined. The germline V gene has CDR1 KGHSY and CDR2 FQNENV. Trimming pared 0 bases from V and 5 bases from J, leaving 2 bases between. The CDR3 runs 11 residues. The CDR3 is CASSQSNEQYF. CDR3 nucleotide sequence: TGTGCCAGCAGCCAATCGAACGAGCAGTACTTC.

This clone appeared a single time. V and J are TRBV5-1 and TRBJ2-1; 8 positions agree with TRBD2. The trim removed 2 bases at V and 0 bases at J, leaving 4 bases unmatched. The CDR3 contains 16 residues. Germline CDR1 SGHRS, CDR2 YFSETQ. The CDR3 sequence: CASSLLAASSYNEQFF. The CDR3 DNA sequence: TGCGCCAGCAGCTTACTAGCGGCAAGCTCCTACAATGAGCAGTTCTTC.

The chain carries TRBV11-3 and TRBJ2-5; no definite D call. CDR1 SGHNT and CDR2 YENEEA come from the germline V gene. The CDR3 covers 14 residues. V was clipped by 5 bases and J by 2 bases, with 12 bases between them. As DNA, the CDR3 is TGTGCCAGCAGCCCTTCCACTGCGCAAGAGACCCAGTACTTC. Amino acids: CASSPSTAQETQYF.

In its sample, this clone ranks as medium-sized. V and J are TRBV12-2 and TRBJ1-2. TRBV12-2 is marked as a pseudogene. This CDR3 is 14 amino acids long. The CDR3 loop is CASSRGGVDYGYTF. In nucleotides, the CDR3 is TGTGCCAGTTCTCGAGGGGGGGTAGACTATGGCTACACCTTC.

This clone was seen more than once but under ten times. The chain uses TRBV5-1 and TRBJ2-7, with D possibly being TRBD2 (7 bases). Germline V lookup: CDR1 SGHRS, CDR2 YFSETQ. The length of the CDR3 is 15 residues. V was cut by 5 bases and J by 7 bases, with 22 bases left in between. The CDR3 DNA reads as TGCGCCAGCAGTTTAGGGGGGGAGGGCCGTAAAGAGCAGTACTTC. This sequence encodes CASSLGGEGRKEQYF.

The chain uses TRBV29-1 and TRBJ2-7; D ambiguous. The CDR3 is 14 residues long. Per germline, CDR1 SQVTM and CDR2 ANQGSEA. Trimming stripped 1 base from V and 1 base from J, with 11 bases between. The CDR3 nucleotides are TGCAGCGTTGAAGTGCCTTCTATGTCCTACGAGCAGTACTTC. This encodes CSVEVPSMSYEQYF.

This clone was seen a few times. V and J are TRBV11-3 and TRBJ2-1; the D gene is possibly TRBD2 (6 bases). V was cut by 4 bases and J by 8 bases, with 15 bases left in between. CDR1 and CDR2 (germline): SGHNT, YENEEA. CDR3 length: 14 amino acids. The CDR3 nucleotides are TGTGCCAGCAGCTCGGGACTCTCTCGGGATGAGCAGTTCTTC. It is translated as CASSSGLSRDEQFF. Drawing the rest from reference TRBV11-3 and TRBJ2-1, the complete variable domain is EAGVVQSPRYKIIEKKQPVAFWCNPISGHNTLYWYLQNLGQGPELLIRYENEEAVDDSQLPKDRFSAERLKGVDSTLKIQPAELGDSAVYLCASSSGLSRDEQFFGPGTRLTVL.

The chain recombines TRBV28 with TRBJ1-5, with 8 bases fitting TRBD1. From germline, CDR1 is MDHEN and CDR2 SYDVKM. The CDR3 loop spans 16 amino acids. The J segment lost 4 bases and the V segment lost 6 bases, leaving 11 bases of the junction unmatched. CDR3 coding DNA: TGTGCCAGCAGCCCTGACAGGGGAGGTTGGAATCAGCCCCAGCATTTT. This gives the protein CASSPDRGGWNQPQHF.

V gene TRBV19 combines with J gene TRBJ1-2; D not resolved. Per germline, CDR1 LNHDA and CDR2 SQIVND (reference sequence). The CDR3 runs 12 residues. The germline V and J ends were trimmed by 5 bases and 4 bases, with 8 bases remaining between them. The CDR3 loop reads CASSAWGYGYTF. CDR3 bases: TGTGCCAGTAGTGCTTGGGGCTATGGCTACACCTTC.

The chain couples TRBV5-1 to TRBJ2-5, with a weak D call TRBD2 (6 bases). The CDR3 spans 15 residues. Trimming pared 0 bases from V and 5 bases from J, leaving 14 bases between. Germline CDR1 reads SGHRS; CDR2 reads YFSETQ. CDR3 in amino acids: CASSLANRGLETQYF. For the CDR3, the DNA is TGCGCCAGCAGCTTGGCCAATCGGGGGTTGGAGACCCAGTACTTC.

This clone was seen a handful of times. The chain recombines TRBV4-1 with TRBJ2-3, with 11 bases identical to TRBD2. Germline V lookup: CDR1 MGHRA, CDR2 YSYEKL. With 4 bases clipped from V and 3 bases from J, the junction kept 3 bases outside the gene matches. The CDR3 extends over 15 amino acids. The CDR3 region is CASSPSSGRTDTQYF. CDR3 DNA: TGCGCCAGCAGCCCCTCTAGCGGGAGGACAGATACGCAGTATTTT.

Sample share makes this clone medium-sized (0.01 to 0.1%). J is TRBJ2-2 and V is TRBV28, with D maybe TRBD1 (6 bases). The germline V gene has CDR1 MDHEN and CDR2 SYDVKM. Trimming cost V 8 bases and J 3 bases, with 25 bases left between them. This CDR3 has 18 residues. CDR3 sequence: CASGFPLGARKDTGELFF. Here the CDR3 DNA reads TGTGCCAGCGGATTCCCCTTGGGGGCTAGGAAGGACACCGGGGAGCTGTTTTTT.

This clone was found many times. This rearrangement joins TRBV6-8 to TRBJ1-2, with D tentatively TRBD1 (6 bases). The V gene's germline CDR1 is MNHGY and CDR2 SAAAGT. The CDR3 contains 15 residues. V lost 1 base to trimming and J lost 5 bases, with 14 bases between them. CDR3 nucleotides: TGTGCCAGCAGTTACTACCTCCGGGACACTTATGGCTACACCTTC. As protein: CASSYYLRDTYGYTF.

The rearrangement links TRBV9 to TRBJ2-2; D remains unclear. The CDR3 covers 14 residues. The germline V gene encodes CDR1 SGDLS and CDR2 YYNGEE. Trimming pared 5 bases from V and 3 bases from J, leaving 11 bases between. The CDR3 region is CASRFDSDTGELFF. CDR3 nucleotide sequence: TGTGCCAGCAGATTTGATAGTGACACCGGGGAGCTGTTTTTT.

This sequence joins TRBV29-1 and TRBJ1-4; D gene uncertain. V was pared by 4 bases and J by 2 bases, with 8 bases between. The CDR3 length is 13 residues. Germline V gene lookup returns CDR1 SQVTM and CDR2 ANQGSEA. The chain's CDR3 is CSVVGPTNEKLFF. The CDR3 region has the DNA TGCAGCGTTGTAGGCCCCACTAATGAAAAACTGTTTTTT.

This clone has at least ten counts. This chain joins TRBV7-1 and TRBJ2-3; 8 nucleotides agree with TRBD1. TRBV7-1 is assigned to the ORF class and has an uncertain function. The CDR3 runs to 16 residues. Trimming took 6 bases from V and 5 from J; bases not matched to a gene: 13. In nucleotides, the CDR3 is TGTGCCAGCAGTCCTTTTGGACAGGGCCGGGGAGATACGCAGTATTTT. Translation: CASSPFGQGRGDTQYF.